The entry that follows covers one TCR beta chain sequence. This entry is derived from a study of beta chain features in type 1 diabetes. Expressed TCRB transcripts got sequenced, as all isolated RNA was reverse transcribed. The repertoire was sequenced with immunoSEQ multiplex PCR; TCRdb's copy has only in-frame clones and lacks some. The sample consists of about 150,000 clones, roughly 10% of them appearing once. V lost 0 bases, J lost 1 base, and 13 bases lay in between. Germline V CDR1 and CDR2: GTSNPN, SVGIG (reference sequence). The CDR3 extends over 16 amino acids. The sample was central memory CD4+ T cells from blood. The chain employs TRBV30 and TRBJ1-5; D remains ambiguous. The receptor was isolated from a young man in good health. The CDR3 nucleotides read TGTGCCTGGAGTGTCCTGGGGAAAGGGAGCAATCAGCCCCAGCATTTT. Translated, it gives CAWSVLGKGSNQPQHF.